Below are 16 T cell receptor beta chains sequenced from a single sample in a study of blood T cell repertoires in COVID-19. The protocol was immunoSEQ multiplex PCR, while the TCRdb copy is restricted to in-frame clones and leaves out a portion. The table has about 59,000 clones, 75% to 95% seen once; the top ten hold 8.6%. Material for sequencing was peripheral blood. The receptors were sampled from a human donor in a cohort sampled during active COVID-19.

The chain recombines TRBV5-1 with TRBJ2-1, with D perhaps TRBD2 (6 bases). There are 15 residues in the CDR3. CDR1 is SGHRS, CDR2 YFSETQ, per germline. V dropped 4 bases and J dropped 2 bases, with 13 bases sitting between them. CDR3 DNA sequence: TGCGCCAGCAGCCCCGGGGAGGCGGCCTACAATGAGCAGTTCTTC. This translates into CASSPGEAAYNEQFF.

This rearrangement joins TRBV10-1 to TRBJ2-2, with D possibly being TRBD1 (5 bases). Germline CDR1 WNHNN, CDR2 SYGVQD (reference sequence). This CDR3 spans 14 amino acids. V dropped 11 bases and J dropped 7 bases, with 20 bases sitting between them. The CDR3 sequence is CAPQGRPADGELFF. CDR3 coding DNA: TGCGCCCCCCAGGGAAGGCCAGCCGACGGGGAGCTGTTTTTT.

The chain employs TRBV4-1 and TRBJ1-1; 8 nucleotides align to TRBD1. After removal of 4 bases from V and 5 bases from J, the junction contained 6 bases not matched to a gene. The CDR3 has 14 amino acids. Looked up from germline, CDR1 is MGHRA and CDR2 is YSYEKL. The CDR3 nucleotides read TGCGCCAGCAGCCTGGGACAGGTCGGGACTGAAGCTTTCTTT. Encoded protein: CASSLGQVGTEAFF.

This clone was recorded once. Written as DNA, the CDR3 is TGTGCCAGCAGTGGGGGACTGTCGGAGACCCAGTACTTC. Its translation is CASSGGLSETQYF. This rearrangement joins TRBV2 to TRBJ2-5; the D gene is possibly TRBD2 (6 bases). Germline loops: CDR1 SNHLY, CDR2 FYNNEI. Trimming took 4 bases from V and 5 from J, leaving 11 bases between them. The CDR3 consists of 13 residues.

This clone occurred once. V usage is TRBV7-2 and J usage is TRBJ2-1, with 10 positions matching TRBD2. The CDR3 loop spans 18 amino acids. V lost 7 bases and J lost 4; bases outside the gene matches: 16. Per germline, CDR1 SGHTA and CDR2 FQGNSA. Here the CDR3 DNA reads TGTGCCAGCACCAGAGGGCGGCTAGCGGGGGACCCTTACAATGAGCAGTTCTTC. This gives the protein CASTRGRLAGDPYNEQFF.

The chain is built from TRBV18 and TRBJ2-1; D uncertain. Trimming shortened V by 0 bases and J by 0 bases, and 12 bases separated the two germline ends. The length of the CDR3 is 17 residues. CDR1 KGHSH and CDR2 LQKENI come from the germline V gene. CDR3 amino acids: CASSPPPFRSSYNEQFF. In DNA form, the CDR3 reads TGTGCCAGCTCACCACCCCCTTTTCGTAGCTCCTACAATGAGCAGTTCTTC.

The V gene is TRBV20-1, the J gene TRBJ2-5; D is undetermined. Germline CDR1 reads DFQATT; CDR2 reads SNEGSKA (reference sequence). This CDR3 contains 13 residues. The V end lost 3 bases, the J end lost 2 bases, and 10 bases lay between the germline ends. The CDR3 DNA reads as TGCAGTGCTAGTTTACGTAGACAAGAGACCCAGTACTTC. It yields the protein CSASLRRQETQYF.

The chain links TRBV6-5 to TRBJ1-2, with D perhaps TRBD1 (5 bases). From germline, CDR1 is MNHEY and CDR2 SVGAGI. This CDR3 contains 13 residues. V was trimmed by 0 bases and J by 7 bases, leaving 9 bases between them. CDR3 sequence: CASSYSYGGGYTF. For the CDR3, the DNA is TGTGCCAGCAGTTACTCTTACGGGGGTGGCTACACCTTC.

The chain employs TRBV2 and TRBJ2-7; 7 bases are shared with TRBD1. The CDR3 consists of 13 residues. Germline V gene sequence: CDR1 SNHLY, CDR2 FYNNEI. J gave up 3 bases and V 1 base, and 0 bases lay outside the gene matches. CDR3 coding DNA: TGTGCCAGCAGTGAAGGGGACAGCTACGAGCAGTACTTC. This codes for CASSEGDSYEQYF.

The rearrangement links TRBV3-1 (or the pseudogene TRBV3-2) to TRBJ2-1, with D possibly being TRBD1 (6 bases). Trimming took off 3 bases at V and 0 bases at J, with 18 bases between the two ends. The germline gives CDR1 LGHDT, CDR2 YNNKEL (reference sequence). The CDR3 is 18 residues long. The CDR3 DNA follows: TGTGCCAGCAGCCACTCACCGGTGGCGGACAGCTCCTACAATGAGCAGTTCTTC. It codes for CASSHSPVADSSYNEQFF.

The chain has TRBV7-6 and TRBJ2-5; 13 bases are shared with TRBD2. Germline V lookup: CDR1 SGHVS, CDR2 FNYEAQ. J lost 7 bases, V lost 5 bases, and 7 bases had no gene match. CDR3 size: 15 residues. The CDR3 reads CASSPPTSGGWTQYF. Written as DNA, the CDR3 is TGTGCCAGCAGCCCGCCGACTAGCGGGGGGTGGACCCAGTACTTC.

The V call is TRBV5-4, the J call TRBJ2-3, with D perhaps matching TRBD2 (7 bases). Germline CDR1 reads SGHNT; CDR2 reads YYREEE (reference sequence). V was pared by 2 bases and J by 6 bases, with 13 bases between. This CDR3 spans 14 amino acids. CDR3 loop: CASSLGGARDTQYF. As DNA, the CDR3 is TGTGCCAGCAGCTTAGGGGGGGCTCGGGATACGCAGTATTTT. The full variable domain, with the rest looked up from reference TRBV5-4 and TRBJ2-3, is ETGVTQSPTHLIKTRGQQVTLRCSSQSGHNTVSWYQQALGQGPQFIFQYYREEENGRGNFPPRFSGLQFPNYSSELNVNALELDDSALYLCASSLGGARDTQYFGPGTRLTVL.

The V gene is TRBV13, the J gene TRBJ2-7; the match to TRBD2 covers 7 bases. Germline values: CDR1 PRHDT, CDR2 FYEKMQ (reference sequence). V shed 5 bases and J 2 bases; nucleotides not matched to a gene: 3. This CDR3 is 13 amino acids long. The CDR3 sequence: CASSPGTTYEQYF. Here the CDR3 DNA reads TGTGCCAGCAGCCCCGGGACTACCTACGAGCAGTACTTC.

On this clone: One end of the junction fails to match germline, which may point to a read error. The V gene is TRBV3-1 (or the pseudogene TRBV3-2), the J gene TRBJ2-1; TRBD2 matches 8 bases. Germline V lookup: CDR1 LGHDT, CDR2 YNNKEL (reference sequence). This CDR3 is built from 14 residues. CDR3 sequence: CASTQAGVADEQFF. The CDR3 DNA is TGTGCCAGCACCCAAGCGGGAGTAGCGGATGAGCAGTTCTTC.

The chain uses TRBV9 and TRBJ2-1, with TRBD2 matching 8 bases. Germline V lookup: CDR1 SGDLS, CDR2 YYNGEE. The CDR3 is 14 amino acids. The V and J ends lost 7 bases and 14 bases, in that order; junction bases with no gene match: 17. The CDR3 spells CASGSSFSGGQEFF. The CDR3 DNA reads TGTGCCAGCGGCTCGTCCTTTTCGGGGGGGCAAGAGTTCTTC.

The chain uses TRBV10-1 and TRBJ2-6, with D possibly TRBD1 on 6 matching bases. Trimming took 6 bases from V and 2 from J, leaving 8 bases between them. The CDR3 is 14 residues long. From germline, CDR1 is WNHNN and CDR2 SYGVQD (reference sequence). The CDR3 protein is CASRDSTGANVLTF. DNA for the CDR3: TGCGCCAGCAGGGACAGTACTGGGGCCAACGTCCTGACTTTC.